What follows are 12 T cell receptor beta chains derived from one specimen sequenced in a study of shared clonotypes between healthy human individuals. The assay was immunoSEQ multiplex PCR, and TCRdb's table has in-frame clones only and misses some. Among approximately 1,500,000 clones, 98% were seen once, and the ten largest hold less than 0.55%. The sequenced sample was naive CD4+ T cells sorted from blood. Subset specified: CD45RA+ positively selected. These receptors all come from a man aged 25 to 40 in good health.

J is TRBJ2-1 and V is TRBV5-1; maybe TRBD2 (5 bases). Germline CDR1 SGHRS, CDR2 YFSETQ. The CDR3 extends over 16 amino acids. Trimming removed 0 bases at V and 0 bases at J, with 10 bases between. CDR3 in DNA: TGCGCCAGCAGCTTGGTCCGGGGTAGCTCCTACAATGAGCAGTTCTTC. Protein sequence: CASSLVRGSSYNEQFF.

Turning to this clone: Other DNA sequences of this sample code for an identical CDR3. The chain has TRBV20-1 and TRBJ2-3, with no clear D. Germline V gene data show CDR1 as DFQATT and CDR2 as SNEGSKA (reference sequence). The CDR3 length is 11 residues. Trimming removed 1 base at V and 6 bases at J, with 5 bases between. For the CDR3, the DNA is TGCAGTGCTAGAGTTTCGGATACGCAGTATTTT. Translating gives CSARVSDTQYF.

A remark on this clone: Other DNA sequences of this sample code for an identical CDR3. This chain uses TRBV10-2 with TRBJ1-5, with TRBD1 matching 7 bases. This CDR3 spans 14 amino acids. From germline, CDR1 is WSHSY and CDR2 SAAADI. Germline trimming cut 2 bases from V and 2 bases from J; bases unmatched to any gene: 0. CDR3 protein: CASSETGGNQPQHF. CDR3 DNA sequence: TGCGCCAGCAGTGAGACAGGGGGCAATCAGCCCCAGCATTTT.

V usage is TRBV19 and J usage is TRBJ2-3; D gene unclear. V lost 0 bases and J lost 6, with 1 base in between. Germline V gene lookup returns CDR1 LNHDA and CDR2 SQIVND (reference sequence). The length of the CDR3 is 11 residues. As DNA, the CDR3 is TGTGCCAGTAGTATAGATGATACGCAGTATTTT. Translating gives CASSIDDTQYF.

The genes are TRBV30 and TRBJ2-7; TRBD1 matches at 8 bases. Germline loops: CDR1 GTSNPN, CDR2 SVGIG (reference sequence). Trimming took 5 bases from V and 3 from J; bases not matched to a gene: 3. The CDR3 has 12 amino acids. CDR3 in amino acids: CAWQQGVYEQYF. As DNA, the CDR3 is TGTGCCTGGCAACAGGGGGTCTACGAGCAGTACTTC.

The CDR3 reads CASTTRDRSYEQYF. The CDR3 DNA reads as TGTGCCAGCACAACCCGGGACAGGTCCTACGAGCAGTACTTC. The chain links TRBV27 to TRBJ2-7, with 8 nucleotides matching TRBD1. V gave up 7 bases and J gave up 1 base; unmatched junction bases: 6. CDR1 and CDR2 from the germline V gene are MNHEY and SMNVEV (reference sequence). The CDR3 consists of 14 residues.

The count of this clone is one. The chain recombines TRBV5-1 with TRBJ1-2; D is possibly TRBD1 (5 bases). Germline lookup yields CDR1 SGHRS and CDR2 YFSETQ. Trimming cost V 4 bases and J 7 bases, with 14 bases left between them. The CDR3 runs 13 residues. The CDR3 reads CASSATVFSGYTF. CDR3 DNA sequence: TGCGCCAGCAGCGCGACAGTATTTTCTGGCTACACCTTC.

The chain combines TRBV6-6 with TRBJ2-7, with D perhaps matching TRBD1 (5 bases). Germline lookup yields CDR1 MNHNY and CDR2 SVGAGI (reference sequence). This CDR3 comprises 16 residues. V shed 7 bases and J shed 1 base, with 20 bases lying between them. This CDR3 is CASTGTGSRISYEQYF. The CDR3 region has the DNA TGTGCCAGCACTGGCACAGGTTCACGCATTTCCTACGAGCAGTACTTC.

The chain uses TRBV19 and TRBJ1-1, with D perhaps TRBD1 (5 bases). The CDR3 sequence is 17 residues long. Germline CDR1 reads LNHDA; CDR2 reads SQIVND (reference sequence). V gave up 5 bases and J gave up 0 bases, with 19 bases separating them. CDR3 nucleotides: TGTGCCAGTAGTGCAGGGACGGTCCGACTAATGAACACTGAAGCTTTCTTT. The encoded protein is CASSAGTVRLMNTEAFF.

In its sample, this clone was seen once. The chain couples TRBV10-3 to TRBJ2-7, with 9 bases that match TRBD2. Germline V gene data show CDR1 as ENHRY and CDR2 as SYGVKD. V dropped 6 bases and J dropped 1; count of bases not matched to a gene: 7. The CDR3 length is 15 residues. The CDR3 is CAISDSGRLSYEQYF. In DNA form, the CDR3 reads TGTGCCATCAGCGATAGCGGGAGATTATCCTACGAGCAGTACTTC.

The genes are TRBV19 and TRBJ1-1, with D hard to call. Trimming stripped 3 bases from V and 3 bases from J, with 8 bases between. Germline V CDR1 and CDR2: LNHDA, SQIVND (reference sequence). The CDR3 runs to 13 residues. CDR3: CASSIRQYTEAFF. CDR3 DNA: TGTGCCAGTAGTATCCGGCAGTACACTGAAGCTTTCTTT.

Of note for this clone: Other nucleotide sequences from this sample produce the same CDR3. This chain joins TRBV5-1 and TRBJ2-5; D gene ambiguous. The CDR3 has 14 amino acids. V lost 0 bases to trimming and J lost 4 bases, with 10 bases between them. Looked up from germline, CDR1 is SGHRS and CDR2 is YFSETQ. In nucleotides, the CDR3 is TGCGCCAGCAGCTTGGTACAACTGGGAGAGACCCAGTACTTC. Translating it yields CASSLVQLGETQYF.